Listed below are T cell receptor beta chains from one sample, sequenced in a study of T cell responses to AZD1222 COVID-19 vaccine. Measured with immunoSEQ multiplex PCR; TCRdb has only the in-frame clones, and not every one. The sample contains approximately 110,000 clones, 85% to 90% of which appear only once. This sample comprised peripheral blood, obtained on day 0 of AZD1222 vaccination. The source is an adult in good health. CDR3s include the opening cysteine and the closing phenylalanine or tryptophan. A D gene is named only where the DNA matches it firmly. Expanded clones are given a class, and other clones once, few, many or no size at all.

abundance	len	d_gene	v_gene	j_gene	CDR3nt	CDR3aa
.	13	.	TRBV13	TRBJ2-2	TGTGCCAGCAGCTTAGCAGAAGCCGGGGAGCTGTTTTTT	CASSLAEAGELFF
few	13	.	TRBV7-9	TRBJ2-7	TGTGCCAGCAGCTTGGAGGGGGCGGCGGTACAGTACTTC	CASSLEGAAVQYF
.	16	.	TRBV5-1	TRBJ1-3	TGCGCCAGCAGCTTGGCAGGAACACTGGGGGGAAACACCATATATTTT	CASSLAGTLGGNTIYF
.	13	.	TRBV21-1	TRBJ1-3	TGTGCCAGCAGCAAATGGCCTGGAAACACCATATATTTT	CASSKWPGNTIYF
.	14	.	TRBV6-5	TRBJ2-2	TGTGCCAGCAGCCGAACTAACCTCGCCGGGGAGCTGTTTTTT	CASSRTNLAGELFF
.	17	.	TRBV11-2	TRBJ1-3	TGTGCCAGCAGCTTAGATCGAGGCAGATACTCTGGAAACACCATATATTTT	CASSLDRGRYSGNTIYF
few	16	TRBD2	TRBV19	TRBJ2-1	TGTGCCAGTAGTAGAAAGACTAGCGGGGCCTCTAATGAGCAGTTCTTC	CASSRKTSGASNEQFF
few	14	.	TRBV7-8	TRBJ1-3	TGTGCCAGCAGCTTTGGCAGGAGGGGAAACACCATATATTTT	CASSFGRRGNTIYF
few	15	TRBD1	TRBV28	TRBJ1-5	TGTGCCAGCAGCCGGGACAGGGGGGGGAATCAGCCCCAGCATTTT	CASSRDRGGNQPQHF
.	13	.	TRBV5-1	TRBJ2-5	TGCGCCAGCAGCAGGGGCCGTCGGGAGACCCAGTACTTC	CASSRGRRETQYF
.	14	.	TRBV5-1	TRBJ2-3	TGCGCCAGCAGCTTGGCGGTGGGCACAGATACGCAGTATTTT	CASSLAVGTDTQYF
.	20	.	TRBV2	TRBJ1-5	TGTGCCAGCAGTGAAGCGCTAGTGGCAGCCCTCTTATATAGCAATCAGCCCCAGCATTTT	CASSEALVAALLYSNQPQHF
once	13	.	TRBV5-5	TRBJ2-7	TGTGCCAGCAAATTACAGGGACCCTACGAGCAGTACTTC	CASKLQGPYEQYF
many	16	TRBD1	TRBV5-5	TRBJ1-6	TGTGCCAGCAGCTGGGCACCGGGACAGCATAATTCACCCCTCCACTTT	CASSWAPGQHNSPLHF
.	16	TRBD1	TRBV7-2	TRBJ1-1	TGTGCCAGCAGGTTCGACAGGGGGCGTTGGAACACTGAAGCTTTCTTT	CASRFDRGRWNTEAFF
.	12	.	TRBV13	TRBJ2-1	TGTGCCAGCAGCTCAACAGGGAAGGGAGGGTTCTTC	CASSSTGKGGFF
.	14	.	TRBV18	TRBJ2-3	TGTGCCAGCTCACCCGACTACGTCACAGATACGCAGTATTTT	CASSPDYVTDTQYF
once	18	TRBD2	TRBV28	TRBJ2-3	TGTGCCAGCAGTTTAGGGGGCACTAGCGGGAGTTTCACAGATACGCAGTATTTT	CASSLGGTSGSFTDTQYF
.	15	TRBD1	TRBV11-1	TRBJ2-1	TGTGCCAGCAGCTTGAGACAGGGGATGCACAATGAGCAGTTCTTC	CASSLRQGMHNEQFF
.	18	.	TRBV24-1	TRBJ2-6	TGTGCCACCAGTAAGGGGGGGGAACTTCCCTCTGGGGCCAACGTCCTGACTTTC	CATSKGGELPSGANVLTF
once	15	.	TRBV6-1	TRBJ1-2	TGTGCCAGCAGTGAATTGGGCGGAGAATACTATGGCTACACCTTC	CASSELGGEYYGYTF
.	14	TRBD2	TRBV6-5	TRBJ2-7	TGTGCCAGCAGTTACGGCGGGAGGGGCTACGAGCAGTACTTC	CASSYGGRGYEQYF
.	20	TRBD2	TRBV19	TRBJ2-3	TGTGCCAGTAGTACCGGGACAGGGGGGACTAGCGGGAGCGGCACAGATACGCAGTATTTT	CASSTGTGGTSGSGTDTQYF
.	16	.	TRBV6-5	TRBJ1-5	TGTGCCAGCAGTTCCGGGAGGGCAGGGAATCGTCAGCCCCAGCATTTT	CASSSGRAGNRQPQHF
.	13	TRBD1	TRBV6-5	TRBJ1-4	TGTGCCAGCAGTTTGGGACAGCCGCCCAAACTGTTTTTT	CASSLGQPPKLFF
.	15	.	TRBV5-5	TRBJ2-3	TGTGCCAGCAGCTTGCGAGGGGCGATCACAGATACGCAGTATTTT	CASSLRGAITDTQYF
.	13	.	TRBV28	TRBJ1-4	TGTGCCAGTGGACAGACCGGCCCTGAAAAACTGTTTTTT	CASGQTGPEKLFF
.	14	.	TRBV18	TRBJ1-2	TGTGCCAGCTCGCGAGACCAGACAGGTTATGGCTACACCTTC	CASSRDQTGYGYTF
once	13	TRBD2	TRBV20-1	TRBJ2-7	TGCAGTGCTAGTCCCGGGAGGGCATCCGAGCAGTACTTC	CSASPGRASEQYF
.	14	.	TRBV6-5	TRBJ1-1	TGTGCCAGCAGTTACTCTTACGGGCCCACTGAAGCTTTCTTT	CASSYSYGPTEAFF
.	17	.	TRBV11-2	TRBJ2-1	TGTGCCAGCAGCCCCGGAAGAACGGGAGATTCTAGATATGAGCAGTTCTTC	CASSPGRTGDSRYEQFF
.	14	.	TRBV6-5	TRBJ1-1	TGTGCCAGCAATATTCAGGGATCGTTCACTGAAGCTTTCTTT	CASNIQGSFTEAFF
.	16	TRBD2	TRBV19	TRBJ2-7	TGTGCCAGTAGTATAACTAGCGGGAGGGGAATCTACGAGCAGTACTTC	CASSITSGRGIYEQYF
.	13	.	TRBV3-1/TRBV3-2	TRBJ1-5	TGTGCCAGCAGCCCTCGGATGGATCAGCCCCAGCATTTT	CASSPRMDQPQHF
.	13	.	TRBV6-5	TRBJ1-2	TGTGCCAGCAGTTACGATCTTGGGGCAGGCTACACCTTC	CASSYDLGAGYTF
.	14	TRBD2	TRBV11-3	TRBJ2-7	TGTGCCAGCAGCTGGGGACTAGCGATGAACGAGCAGTACTTC	CASSWGLAMNEQYF
.	13	.	TRBV4-3	TRBJ1-2	TGCGCCAGCAGCTACGCGCGGTTCTATGGCTACACCTTC	CASSYARFYGYTF
.	14	.	TRBV6-5	TRBJ1-3	TGTGCCAGCAGTAGCCCCCACGAGGGAAACACCATATATTTT	CASSSPHEGNTIYF
.	16	.	TRBV15	TRBJ2-1	TGTGCCACCAGCAGCGGAAGGTGGGTGGCCGACAATGAGCAGTTCTTC	CATSSGRWVADNEQFF
.	13	.	TRBV29-1	TRBJ1-2	TGCAGCGCGCCCGCGGCCGGGGACTATGGCTACACCTTC	CSAPAAGDYGYTF
.	13	.	TRBV2	TRBJ1-4	TGTGCCAGCACCGACACCATTAATGAAAAACTGTTTTTT	CASTDTINEKLFF
.	13	.	TRBV10-3	TRBJ1-5	TGTGCCATCCGGGGAGATGAGGAACAGCCCCAGCATTTT	CAIRGDEEQPQHF
.	13	.	TRBV4-3	TRBJ1-4	TGCGCCAGCAGCCAGGCAGGGGAAGAAAAACTGTTTTTT	CASSQAGEEKLFF
.	13	.	TRBV9	TRBJ1-1	TGTGCCAGCAGCTCACAGGGTGGGTCTGAAGCTTTCTTT	CASSSQGGSEAFF
.	15	.	TRBV5-5	TRBJ1-1	TGTGCCAGCAGCCTCTTAGTCCGGGAGAACACTGAAGCTTTCTTT	CASSLLVRENTEAFF
.	15	.	TRBV7-9	TRBJ2-2	TGTGCCAGCAGCCCCGGGGCCACATACACCGGGGAGCTGTTTTTT	CASSPGATYTGELFF
.	16	TRBD1	TRBV18	TRBJ1-2	TGTGCCAGCTCACCAACCTATGGACAGGGGGCGGATGGCTACACCTTC	CASSPTYGQGADGYTF
.	14	.	TRBV6-5	TRBJ1-1	TGTGCCAGCAGTAGGGACACCAAGAACACTGAAGCTTTCTTT	CASSRDTKNTEAFF
once	18	.	TRBV28	TRBJ1-3	TGTGCCAGCAGTTCTCTACCTACTACAAGGGAAGAGGGGAACACCATATATTTT	CASSSLPTTREEGNTIYF
.	15	.	TRBV18	TRBJ1-1	TGTGCCAGCTCACCAAGGGGGACCGCCACCCCAGTAGCTTTCTTT	CASSPRGTATPVAFF
.	16	TRBD2	TRBV5-1	TRBJ2-3	TGCGCCAGCAGCTTGGCCTCTAGCGGATCCACAGATACGCAGTATTTT	CASSLASSGSTDTQYF
.	11	.	TRBV2	TRBJ2-3	TGTGCCAGTTATGAGGGAGATACGCAGTATTTT	CASYEGDTQYF
.	13	.	TRBV2	TRBJ1-1	TGTGCCAGCAGTGAAGCAGGGAACACTGAAGCTTTCTTT	CASSEAGNTEAFF
.	15	.	TRBV3-1/TRBV3-2	TRBJ1-1	TGTGCCAGCAGCCACCCACTCGTAAAGATCACTGAAGCTTTCTTT	CASSHPLVKITEAFF
.	11	TRBD1	TRBV24-1	TRBJ1-2	TGTGCCCCCGGGACAGGCGATGGCTACACCTTC	CAPGTGDGYTF